This entry lists 20 T cell receptor beta chains sequenced from one sample in a study of shared clonotypes between healthy human individuals. Generated by immunoSEQ multiplex PCR, the TCRdb table keeps only in-frame clones and is missing some. Of about 680,000 clones in the sample, about 91% are singletons; the top ten hold more than 20%. The naive CD8 population came from CD45RO-negative cells selected for CCR7, without terminally differentiated effector memory CD45RA+ cells. Specimen: naive CD8+ T cells sorted from blood. These receptors were taken from a man aged 25-45 years in good health.

The chain has TRBV6-1 and TRBJ2-7; D is unclear. Germline V gives CDR1 MNHNS, CDR2 SASEGT. Trimming pared 7 bases from V and 0 bases from J, leaving 7 bases between. The length of the CDR3 is 12 residues. CDR3 protein: CASTWDSYEQYF. Here the CDR3 DNA reads TGTGCCAGCACCTGGGACTCCTACGAGCAGTACTTC.

The V and J genes are TRBV4-1 and TRBJ1-3; TRBD1 is a possible D gene (5 bases). Germline V gene data show CDR1 as MGHRA and CDR2 as YSYEKL. V was clipped by 2 bases and J by 4 bases, with 9 bases between them. The CDR3 loop spans 14 amino acids. The CDR3 DNA follows: TGCGCCAGCAGCCAATCGGGGGTAGGAAACACCATATATTTT. Its protein product is CASSQSGVGNTIYF.

The chain has TRBV15 and TRBJ1-1, with 7 bases aligning to TRBD1. CDR1 is LNHNV and CDR2 is YYDKDF in the germline V gene (reference sequence). The CDR3 runs to 14 residues. After removal of 4 bases from V and 7 bases from J, the junction contained 9 bases not matched to a gene. Written as DNA, the CDR3 is TGTGCCACCAGCATAAGGGGGCGAATGGGTGAAGCTTTCTTT. Translating it yields CATSIRGRMGEAFF.

Note on this clone: This specimen includes other DNA sequences encoding the same CDR3. J is TRBJ2-7 and V is TRBV19, with TRBD2 matching over 9 bases. CDR3 length equals 15 residues. V trimming: 2 bases; J trimming: 2 bases; junction bases outside the gene matches: 4. In germline, CDR1 is LNHDA, CDR2 SQIVND (reference sequence). CDR3 protein: CASSISAGGTYEQYF. The CDR3 coding sequence is TGTGCCAGTAGTATAAGCGCGGGAGGGACCTACGAGCAGTACTTC.

CDR3 coding DNA: TGTGCCAGCAAGACAGGGCCTAACACTGAAGCTTTCTTT. Translation gives CASKTGPNTEAFF. V gene TRBV11-2 combines with J gene TRBJ1-1, with TRBD1 identical over 7 bases. V trimming: 7 bases; J trimming: 2 bases; junction bases outside the gene matches: 4. The CDR3 runs to 13 residues. Germline V CDR1 and CDR2: SGHAT, FQNNGV.

The chain links TRBV7-9 to TRBJ2-1; 7 nucleotides match TRBD2. This CDR3 has 15 amino acids. CDR1 SEHNR and CDR2 FQNEAQ come from the germline V gene (reference sequence). V lost 5 bases to trimming and J lost 12 bases; unmatched junction nucleotides: 16. CDR3 residues: CASSPNIRALAAQFF. CDR3 nucleotides: TGTGCCAGCAGCCCCAATATCCGAGCCCTAGCGGCGCAGTTCTTC.

This chain connects TRBV14 to TRBJ2-7, with D hard to call. The CDR3 totals 16 residues. Germline V gene lookup returns CDR1 SGHDN and CDR2 FVKESK. V was pared by 0 bases and J by 0 bases, with 12 bases between. The CDR3 DNA sequence: TGTGCCAGCAGCCAAGATAGGACCAGGAGCTCCTACGAGCAGTACTTC. Encoded protein: CASSQDRTRSSYEQYF. Variable domain in full (rest from reference TRBV14 and TRBJ2-7): EAGVTQFPSHSVIEKGQTVTLRCDPISGHDNLYWYRRVMGKEIKFLLHFVKESKQDESGMPNNRFLAERTGGTYSTLKVQPAELEDSGVYFCASSQDRTRSSYEQYFGPGTRLTVT.

This clone was counted once. The gene calls are TRBV5-1 and TRBJ2-6; no definite D call. Trimming pared 5 bases from V and 0 bases from J, leaving 9 bases between. The CDR3 has 15 residues. The germline V gene has CDR1 SGHRS and CDR2 YFSETQ. The CDR3 DNA reads as TGCGCCAGCAGTGACCCTCCCTCTGGGGCCAACGTCCTGACTTTC. It codes for CASSDPPSGANVLTF.

The rearrangement links TRBV21-1 to TRBJ2-1; the table's D call TRBD1 went unverified against the DNA. TRBV21-1 has pseudogene status. The CDR3 has 16 residues. CDR3: CASSKGQGPSYNEQFF. The CDR3 DNA reads TGTGCCAGCAGCAAAGGACAGGGACCTTCCTACAATGAGCAGTTCTTC.

The rearrangement links TRBV11-2 to TRBJ2-4; 13 nucleotides agree with TRBD2. V was clipped by 3 bases and J by 8 bases; unmatched bases: 7. CDR3 length: 16 amino acids. The germline CDR1 and CDR2 sequences are SGHAT and FQNNGV. The CDR3 DNA reads as TGTGCCAGCAGCTTTGGGACTAGCGGGAATAGGCACATTCAGTACTTC. Protein sequence: CASSFGTSGNRHIQYF.

The chain recombines TRBV7-2 with TRBJ2-5, with D perhaps being TRBD1 or TRBD2 (5 bases each). Trimming stripped 5 bases from V and 0 bases from J, with 10 bases between. CDR1 and CDR2 (germline): SGHTA, FQGNSA. This CDR3 is 14 amino acids long. The CDR3 bases are TGTGCCAGCAGCCCGGGACCGTACCAAGAGACCCAGTACTTC. This codes for CASSPGPYQETQYF.

The V and J genes are TRBV14 and TRBJ2-7, with 9 nucleotides matching TRBD2. The CDR3 totals 20 residues. Germline values: CDR1 SGHDN, CDR2 FVKESK. The V segment lost 0 bases and the J segment 2 bases; nucleotides outside the gene matches: 17. As DNA, the CDR3 is TGTGCCAGCAGCCAAGATTCGACTAGCGGAAACTCCTACGCCCCCTACGAGCAGTACTTC. Translation: CASSQDSTSGNSYAPYEQYF. The complete variable domain, with remaining parts taken from reference TRBV14 and TRBJ2-7, reads EAGVTQFPSHSVIEKGQTVTLRCDPISGHDNLYWYRRVMGKEIKFLLHFVKESKQDESGMPNNRFLAERTGGTYSTLKVQPAELEDSGVYFCASSQDSTSGNSYAPYEQYFGPGTRLTVT.

This chain links TRBV28 with TRBJ2-3, with D perhaps TRBD2 (6 bases). V was trimmed by 2 bases and J by 2 bases, leaving 14 bases between them. Per the germline V gene, CDR1 is MDHEN and CDR2 is SYDVKM. This CDR3 is 16 amino acids long. In DNA form, the CDR3 reads TGTGCCAGCAGTTTACAGGGACTCCCTAACACAGATACGCAGTATTTT. The encoded protein is CASSLQGLPNTDTQYF.

This clone showed up just once. The V and J genes are TRBV11-2 and TRBJ2-7; D tentatively reads TRBD1 or TRBD2 (5 bases each). The CDR3 loop spans 15 amino acids. V was clipped by 5 bases and J by 7 bases, with 21 bases between them. CDR1 SGHAT and CDR2 FQNNGV come from the germline V gene. The CDR3 spells CASSDSGAEVSEQYF. The CDR3 DNA follows: TGTGCCAGCAGCGACTCCGGGGCCGAGGTGTCGGAGCAGTACTTC.

This clone has a count of ten or more. This chain uses TRBV6-5 with TRBJ2-7, with D possibly matching TRBD1 (6 bases). The germline CDR1 and CDR2 sequences are MNHEY and SVGAGI. Trimming left V 2 bases short and J 3 bases short, with 11 bases between. This CDR3 has 14 amino acids. The CDR3 here is CASSYGTLGYEQYF. CDR3 bases: TGTGCCAGCAGTTACGGGACATTGGGCTACGAGCAGTACTTC.

V is TRBV4-3 and J is TRBJ1-1, with TRBD1 matching 7 bases. V lost 0 bases to trimming and J lost 13 bases; unmatched junction nucleotides: 20. CDR1 LGHNA and CDR2 YSLEER come from the germline V gene. The CDR3 loop spans 17 amino acids. The CDR3 region is CASSQDGPRDSPTWGFF. DNA of the CDR3: TGCGCCAGCAGCCAAGATGGCCCCCGGGACAGTCCTACCTGGGGTTTCTTT.

The gene calls are TRBV7-9 and TRBJ2-1; D perhaps matches TRBD1 (7 bases). Per germline, CDR1 SEHNR and CDR2 FQNEAQ (reference sequence). The ends were cut back, 2 bases at V and 3 bases at J, with 11 bases in the middle. This CDR3 region has 15 residues. This CDR3 reads CASSLSQGGYNEQFF. CDR3 bases: TGTGCCAGCAGCTTAAGCCAGGGGGGCTACAATGAGCAGTTCTTC.

The chain couples TRBV25-1 to TRBJ2-1; 9 nucleotides match TRBD1. The CDR3 covers 13 residues. Germline values: CDR1 MGHDK, CDR2 SYGVNS. The V and J ends lost 4 bases and 10 bases, in that order; junction bases with no gene match: 5. The CDR3 nucleotides are TGTGCCAGCAGTGTACACAGGGGGCGGGAGCAGTTCTTC. This codes for CASSVHRGREQFF. The full variable domain, its missing parts supplied by reference TRBV25-1 and TRBJ2-1, is EADIYQTPRYLVIGTGKKITLECSQTMGHDKMYWYQQDPGMELHLIHYSYGVNSTEKGDLSSESTVSRIRTEHFPLTLESARPSHTSQYLCASSVHRGREQFFGPGTRLTVL.

The chain employs TRBV27 and TRBJ2-3; no reliable D call. CDR1 and CDR2 from the germline V gene are MNHEY and SMNVEV (reference sequence). The CDR3 consists of 13 residues. Between the trimmed V and J ends, which lost 6 bases and 4 bases, there was a span of 11 bases. Written as DNA, the CDR3 is TGTGCCAGCAGCCCTGGAGCCCCAGATACGCAGTATTTT. Amino acid sequence: CASSPGAPDTQYF.

The chain employs TRBV6-6 and TRBJ2-1, with D perhaps matching TRBD1 (6 bases). This CDR3 region has 12 residues. Germline values: CDR1 MNHNY, CDR2 SVGAGI (reference sequence). V lost 6 bases to trimming and J lost 5 bases, with 8 bases between them. CDR3 protein: CASRDRDNEQFF. The CDR3 nucleotides are TGTGCCAGCAGGGACAGAGACAATGAGCAGTTCTTC.